The 20 T cell receptor beta chains below all came from one sample that was sequenced in a study of blood T cell repertoires in COVID-19. The protocol was immunoSEQ multiplex PCR, while the TCRdb copy is restricted to in-frame clones and leaves out a portion. The top ten hold around 8.9% of the sample, which has about 250,000 clones, just under 85% seen once. Sequencing input: peripheral blood. The receptors derive from a man at least 80 years old with acute or convalescent COVID-19.

This chain connects TRBV7-3 to TRBJ2-2; 9 bases are a match to TRBD1. The CDR3 loop spans 16 amino acids. Germline assignment: CDR1 SGHTA and CDR2 FQGTGA. Trimming cost V 2 bases and J 1 base; bases outside gene matches: 2. The DNA of the CDR3 is TGTGCCAGCAGCTTAGGGGGACAGGGGAACACCGGGGAGCTGTTTTTT. As protein: CASSLGGQGNTGELFF.

This clone was picked up one time. The J gene is TRBJ2-2, the V gene TRBV4-2; weak D call: TRBD2 (5 bases). CDR3 size: 14 residues. The V gene's germline CDR1 is LGHNA and CDR2 YNFKEQ. V lost 4 bases and J lost 1, with 7 bases in between. The CDR3 protein is CASSLTRNTGELFF. In DNA, the CDR3 is TGTGCCAGCAGCCTCACTAGGAACACCGGGGAGCTGTTTTTT.

The genes are TRBV5-4 and TRBJ1-6; 9 nucleotides agree with TRBD1. CDR3 length equals 15 residues. In germline, CDR1 is SGHNT, CDR2 YYREEE (reference sequence). After removal of 3 bases from V and 10 bases from J, the junction contained 8 bases not matched to a gene. CDR3 in DNA: TGTGCCAGCAGCTCAACCACGGACAGGGGCTCACCCCTCCACTTT. Translation gives CASSSTTDRGSPLHF. Complete variable domain (other parts from reference TRBV5-4 and TRBJ1-6): ETGVTQSPTHLIKTRGQQVTLRCSSQSGHNTVSWYQQALGQGPQFIFQYYREEENGRGNFPPRFSGLQFPNYSSELNVNALELDDSALYLCASSSTTDRGSPLHFGNGTRLTVT.

This chain connects TRBV6-4 to TRBJ2-5; the D gene is possibly TRBD1 (6 bases). The length of the CDR3 is 15 residues. Germline CDR1 MRHNA, CDR2 SNTAGT. Trimming removed 6 bases at V and 0 bases at J, with 14 bases between. The CDR3 sequence is CASRGHRAYQETQYF. The CDR3, as DNA: TGTGCCAGCAGGGGTCACAGGGCTTACCAAGAGACCCAGTACTTC.

This clone was seen only once. The chain joins TRBV28 to TRBJ2-7; 11 bases are shared with TRBD1. The CDR3 extends over 15 amino acids. Trimming cost V 6 bases and J 9 bases; bases outside gene matches: 13. Germline V gene data show CDR1 as MDHEN and CDR2 as SYDVKM. CDR3 coding DNA: TGTGCCAGCAGCCCAACCGGGACAGGGGGTTGGGGGCAGTACTTC. Its protein product is CASSPTGTGGWGQYF.

This clone has a single count. The chain carries TRBV6-5 and TRBJ1-5; D gene unclear. Trimming stripped 6 bases from V and 14 bases from J, with 14 bases between. CDR1 and CDR2 (germline): MNHEY, SVGAGI. The length of the CDR3 is 11 residues. Here the CDR3 reads CASRLEILEHF. CDR3 DNA: TGTGCCAGCAGACTAGAAATTCTAGAGCATTTT.

This clone occurred a few times. The chain carries TRBV20-1 and TRBJ2-7; 10 positions match TRBD1. The J segment lost 5 bases and the V segment lost 3 bases, leaving 10 bases of the junction unmatched. The CDR3 sequence is 15 residues long. CDR1 and CDR2 (germline): DFQATT, SNEGSKA (reference sequence). The CDR3 bases are TGCAGTGCTAGTGCGGGACAGGGGATGGTCGACGAGCAGTACTTC. This translates into CSASAGQGMVDEQYF.

The gene calls are TRBV2 and TRBJ2-7; 8 bases fit TRBD1. In germline, CDR1 is SNHLY, CDR2 FYNNEI. The CDR3 runs to 15 residues. The J segment lost 9 bases and the V segment lost 6 bases, leaving 16 bases of the junction unmatched. CDR3 nucleotide sequence: TGTGCCAGCAGCCCCCCCGGACAGGGTGGGAATGGGCAGTACTTC. As protein: CASSPPGQGGNGQYF.

The rearrangement links TRBV7-8 to TRBJ2-7, with a weak D call TRBD1 (6 bases). The CDR3 spans 13 residues. Germline lookup yields CDR1 SGHVS and CDR2 FQNEAQ. V was shortened by 5 bases and J by 6 bases, with 14 bases between the two germline ends. CDR3 sequence (DNA): TGTGCCAGCAGCGGACTCCAAGGGGGCGAGCAGTACTTC. This sequence encodes CASSGLQGGEQYF.

Here the CDR3 DNA reads TGCGCCAGCAGCCAAGGAGGGATTGAAGCTTTCTTT. Its translation is CASSQGGIEAFF. The rearrangement links TRBV4-1 to TRBJ1-1; D gene ambiguous. V dropped 1 base and J dropped 7 bases, with 7 bases sitting between them. The CDR3 extends over 12 amino acids. Germline CDR1 reads MGHRA; CDR2 reads YSYEKL.

The chain has TRBV12-5 and TRBJ1-2; D perhaps matches TRBD1 (6 bases). Trimming removed 7 bases from V and 4 bases from J, with 16 bases in between. The CDR3 extends over 14 amino acids. The germline V gene encodes CDR1 LGHNT and CDR2 FRNRAP. CDR3 in amino acids: CASALTGMFYGYTF. In DNA form, the CDR3 reads TGTGCTAGTGCCCTTACAGGGATGTTCTATGGCTACACCTTC.

With regard to this clone: Its ends do not fully match the called genes, so a read error is possible. This chain uses TRBV5-4 with TRBJ2-1; TRBD2 matches at 12 bases. This CDR3 spans 17 amino acids. CDR1 and CDR2 (germline): SGHNT, YYREEE (reference sequence). The CDR3 nucleotides read TGTGCCAGCAGCTTGGCCGGGGCTAGCGGGAGGGGGGCCCTAGGGGTCTTC. Translation gives CASSLAGASGRGALGVF.

This rearrangement joins TRBV14 to TRBJ1-6; 7 positions match TRBD1. After removal of 8 bases from V and 6 bases from J, the junction contained 4 bases not matched to a gene. The CDR3 has 13 residues. Looked up from germline, CDR1 is SGHDN and CDR2 is FVKESK. This CDR3 is CASAGTANSPLHF. The CDR3 DNA is TGTGCCAGCGCGGGGACAGCTAATTCACCCCTCCACTTT.

The gene calls are TRBV20-1 and TRBJ2-4, with 9 bases aligning to TRBD2. There are 13 residues in the CDR3. CDR1 and CDR2 from the germline V gene are DFQATT and SNEGSKA (reference sequence). V trimming: 3 bases; J trimming: 15 bases; junction bases outside the gene matches: 12. The CDR3 DNA reads TGCAGTGCTAGTAAGGGGACTAGCTCCCCCCCGTACTTC. The encoded protein is CSASKGTSSPPYF.

The chain combines TRBV6-2 or TRBV6-3 with TRBJ2-1; possible D gene TRBD2, 5 bases. The length of the CDR3 is 13 residues. With 6 bases removed from V and 4 bases from J, the gap between germline ends came to 10 bases. CDR1 and CDR2 from the germline V gene are MNHEY and SVGEGT. CDR3 bases: TGTGCCAGCAGCCCCCCGGGATACAATGAGCAGTTCTTC. This codes for CASSPPGYNEQFF.

In DNA form, the CDR3 reads TGTGCCAGCAGCATTACGGACATTTTCTACGAGCAGTACTTC. Translation: CASSITDIFYEQYF. The chain is built from TRBV7-2 and TRBJ2-7, with a possible D match to TRBD1 (5 bases). Per germline, CDR1 SGHTA and CDR2 FQGNSA. CDR3 length equals 14 residues. Trimming cost V 5 bases and J 3 bases, with 14 bases left between them.

This clone was observed a few times. The chain has TRBV6-2 or TRBV6-3 and TRBJ1-2; 7 bases match TRBD1. V shed 5 bases and J 4 bases; nucleotides not matched to a gene: 13. Germline V gene data show CDR1 as MNHEY and CDR2 as SVGEGT. The CDR3 loop spans 16 amino acids. As DNA, the CDR3 is TGTGCCAGCAGTAAGGACGACAGGGTTTGGGCCTATGGCTACACCTTC. Its protein is CASSKDDRVWAYGYTF.

The V and J genes are TRBV7-2 and TRBJ2-1, with D possibly being TRBD2 (6 bases). Between the trimmed V and J ends, which lost 5 bases and 6 bases, there was a span of 14 bases. The CDR3 is made up of 14 amino acids. The germline gives CDR1 SGHTA, CDR2 FQGNSA. DNA for the CDR3: TGTGCCAGCAGCCCCAGGGACTCTCTCAATGAGCAGTTCTTC. This sequence encodes CASSPRDSLNEQFF.

V gene TRBV18 combines with J gene TRBJ1-1, with TRBD1 as a possible D gene (5 bases). This CDR3 spans 17 amino acids. Germline lookup yields CDR1 KGHSH and CDR2 LQKENI. V lost 1 base to trimming and J lost 5 bases, with 20 bases between them. The CDR3, as DNA: TGTGCCAGCTCACCACGGGGGGGAACGGCAGCGCAAACTGAAGCTTTCTTT. Its protein product is CASSPRGGTAAQTEAFF.

This clone was picked up one time. The J gene is TRBJ1-1, the V gene TRBV11-1; D not resolved. The CDR3 consists of 15 residues. The V end lost 1 base, the J end lost 2 bases, and 11 bases lay between the germline ends. Germline loops: CDR1 SGHAT, CDR2 FQDESV (reference sequence). The CDR3 loop reads CASSLGGIDNTEAFF. DNA for the CDR3: TGTGCCAGCAGCTTAGGCGGGATAGACAACACTGAAGCTTTCTTT.